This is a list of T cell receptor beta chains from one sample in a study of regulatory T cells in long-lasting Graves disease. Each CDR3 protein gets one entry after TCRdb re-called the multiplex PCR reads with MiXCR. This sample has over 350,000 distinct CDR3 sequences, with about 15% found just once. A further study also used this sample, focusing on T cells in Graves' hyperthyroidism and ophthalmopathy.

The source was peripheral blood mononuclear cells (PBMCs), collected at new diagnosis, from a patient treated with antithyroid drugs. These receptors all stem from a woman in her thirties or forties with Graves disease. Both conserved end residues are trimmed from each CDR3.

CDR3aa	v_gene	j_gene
ASSSRDLDDEQY	TRBV11-3	TRBJ2-7
ASSAREGAQETQY	TRBV2	TRBJ2-5
ASSSPSSSYEQY	TRBV11-2	TRBJ2-7
ASSRPTSGTYEQY	TRBV6-2/TRBV6-3	TRBJ2-7
ASSSLSTNTEAF	TRBV27	TRBJ1-1
ASTSIQDRGNTEAF	TRBV19	TRBJ1-1
ASRAARSRSYEQY	TRBV12-3/TRBV12-4	TRBJ2-7
SADGSTDTQY	TRBV29-1	TRBJ2-3
ASSLGAAPSGNTIY	TRBV28	TRBJ1-3
SAGTGLGTEAF	TRBV29-1	TRBJ1-1
AISPGQHNEQF	TRBV10-3	TRBJ2-1
SVETSSSYEQY	TRBV29-1	TRBJ2-7
SAITGDGSSYEQY	TRBV20-1	TRBJ2-7
ASSLSSGGYTDTQY	TRBV7-2	TRBJ2-3
ASEGPRSYEQY	TRBV25-1	TRBJ2-7
ASSLSPSGNNNEQF	TRBV6-5	TRBJ2-1
ASSFRGGPQETQY	TRBV5-1	TRBJ2-5
AWSGGRIAKLF	TRBV30	TRBJ1-4
ASSGVRTDRQPQETQY	TRBV6-2/TRBV6-3	TRBJ2-5
ASSQGGRRWNGELF	TRBV3-1	TRBJ2-2
ASSPRGSSGANVLT	TRBV27	TRBJ2-6
ASSQAGRTGGTQF	TRBV3-1	TRBJ2-1
ASSFQLAGVDHEQF	TRBV6-2/TRBV6-3	TRBJ2-1
ASSLISAPYANEQF	TRBV27	.
ASTPRLAGTLNTGELF	TRBV19	TRBJ2-2
ASSAGQGVYGYT	TRBV2	TRBJ1-2
ASSLQTGWNTEAF	TRBV18	TRBJ1-1
ASSQFRGSSYNEQF	TRBV3-1	TRBJ2-1
SARGQGRSYEQY	TRBV20-1	TRBJ2-7
ASTLAGGFMKPQH	TRBV19	TRBJ1-5
ASSSDRKETQY	TRBV7-2	TRBJ2-5
ASSLETGVVETQY	TRBV5-1	TRBJ2-5
ASSQDSEIPPDTQY	TRBV4-3	TRBJ2-3
ASSQAGTGDGAF	TRBV14	TRBJ1-1
ASQLAGPPDEQY	TRBV6-1	TRBJ2-7
ASSLEGHGNDGYT	TRBV11-2	TRBJ1-2
ASSISGGSPNEQF	TRBV19	TRBJ2-1
ASSFLVSLGQGEDEQF	TRBV27	TRBJ2-1
ATSDNTGYNEQF	TRBV24-1	TRBJ2-1
ASSLTGSGTEAF	TRBV7-8	TRBJ1-1